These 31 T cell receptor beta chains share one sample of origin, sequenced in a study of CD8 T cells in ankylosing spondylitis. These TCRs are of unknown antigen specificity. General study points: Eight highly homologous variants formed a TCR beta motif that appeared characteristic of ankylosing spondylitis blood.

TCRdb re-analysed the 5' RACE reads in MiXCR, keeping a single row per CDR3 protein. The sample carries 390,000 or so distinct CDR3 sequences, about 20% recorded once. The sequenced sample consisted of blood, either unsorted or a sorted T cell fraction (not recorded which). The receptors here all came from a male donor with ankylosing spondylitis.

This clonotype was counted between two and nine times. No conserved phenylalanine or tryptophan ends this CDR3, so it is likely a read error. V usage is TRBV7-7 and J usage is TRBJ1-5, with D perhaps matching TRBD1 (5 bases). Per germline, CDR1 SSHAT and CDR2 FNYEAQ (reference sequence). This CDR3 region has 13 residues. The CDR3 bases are TGTGCTAGCAGCAACGATAGGGGTTCGCCCCAGCATCTT. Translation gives CASSNDRGSPQHL.

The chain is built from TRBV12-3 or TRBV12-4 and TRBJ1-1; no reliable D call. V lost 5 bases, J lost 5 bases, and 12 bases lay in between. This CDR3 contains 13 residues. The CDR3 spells CASSTYPATEAFF. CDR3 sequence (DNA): TGTGCCAGCAGTACTTATCCTGCGACTGAAGCTTTCTTT.

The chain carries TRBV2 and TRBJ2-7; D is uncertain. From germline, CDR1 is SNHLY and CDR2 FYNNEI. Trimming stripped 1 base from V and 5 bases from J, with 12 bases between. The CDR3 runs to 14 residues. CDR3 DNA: TGTGCCAGCAGTGAAGTCCCCTTCCCCCACGAGCAGTACTTC. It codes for CASSEVPFPHEQYF.

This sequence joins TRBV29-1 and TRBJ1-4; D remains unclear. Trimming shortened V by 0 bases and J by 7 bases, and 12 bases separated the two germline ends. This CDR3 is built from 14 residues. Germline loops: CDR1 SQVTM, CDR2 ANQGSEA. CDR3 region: CSVEDGGGREKLFF. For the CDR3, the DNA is TGCAGCGTTGAAGACGGTGGTGGCCGTGAAAAACTGTTTTTT.

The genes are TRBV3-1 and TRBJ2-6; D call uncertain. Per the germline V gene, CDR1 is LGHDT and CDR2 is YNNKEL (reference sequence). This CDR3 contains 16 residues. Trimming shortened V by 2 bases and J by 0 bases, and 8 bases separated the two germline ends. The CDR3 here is CASSQLYNSGANVLTF. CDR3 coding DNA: TGTGCCAGCAGCCAACTCTACAACTCTGGGGCCAACGTCCTGACTTTC.

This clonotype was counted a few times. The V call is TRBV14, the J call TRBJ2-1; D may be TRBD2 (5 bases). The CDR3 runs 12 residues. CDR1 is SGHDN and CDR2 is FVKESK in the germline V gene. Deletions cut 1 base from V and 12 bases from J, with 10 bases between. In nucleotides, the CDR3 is TGTGCCAGCAGCCAAGGAGGGTTCCGGCAGTTCTTC. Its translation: CASSQGGFRQFF.

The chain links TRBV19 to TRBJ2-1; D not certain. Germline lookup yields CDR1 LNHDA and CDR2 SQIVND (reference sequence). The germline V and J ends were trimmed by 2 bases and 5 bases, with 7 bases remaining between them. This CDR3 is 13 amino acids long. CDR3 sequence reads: CASSISRNNEQFF. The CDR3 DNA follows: TGTGCCAGTAGTATATCCAGAAACAATGAGCAGTTCTTC.

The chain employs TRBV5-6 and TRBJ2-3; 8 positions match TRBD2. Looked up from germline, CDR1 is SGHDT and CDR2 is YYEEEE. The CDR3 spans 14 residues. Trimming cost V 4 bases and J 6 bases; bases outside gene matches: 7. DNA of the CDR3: TGTGCCAGCAGCATAGGACTAGCTACTGATACGCAGTATTTT. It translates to CASSIGLATDTQYF.

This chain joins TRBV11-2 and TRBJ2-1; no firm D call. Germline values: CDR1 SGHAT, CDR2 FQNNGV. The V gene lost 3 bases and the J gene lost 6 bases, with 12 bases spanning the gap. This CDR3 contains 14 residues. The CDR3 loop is CASSFPRRRNEQFF. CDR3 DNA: TGTGCCAGCAGCTTTCCAAGGCGCCGCAATGAGCAGTTCTTC.

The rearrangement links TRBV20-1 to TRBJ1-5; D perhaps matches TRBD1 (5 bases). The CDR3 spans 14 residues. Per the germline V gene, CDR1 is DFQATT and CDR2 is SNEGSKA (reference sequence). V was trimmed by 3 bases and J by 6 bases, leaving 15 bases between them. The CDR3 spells CSARAQGRGQPQHF. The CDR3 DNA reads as TGCAGTGCTAGGGCGCAGGGACGGGGTCAGCCCCAGCATTTT.

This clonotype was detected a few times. CDR3 bases: TGCGCCAGCAGCTGGTCAGGGACAGGGGATGAGCAGTTCTTC. It encodes CASSWSGTGDEQFF. V and J are TRBV5-1 and TRBJ2-1; 10 bases match TRBD1. The CDR3 extends over 14 amino acids. The trim removed 3 bases at V and 8 bases at J, leaving 5 bases unmatched. CDR1 and CDR2 from the germline V gene are SGHRS and YFSETQ.

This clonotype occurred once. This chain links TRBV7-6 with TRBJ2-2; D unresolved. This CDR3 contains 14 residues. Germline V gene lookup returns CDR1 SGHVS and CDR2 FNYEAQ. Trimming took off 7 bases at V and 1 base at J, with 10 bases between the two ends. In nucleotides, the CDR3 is TGTGCCAGCACCTTCGGCCGGAACACCGGGGAGCTGTTTTTT. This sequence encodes CASTFGRNTGELFF. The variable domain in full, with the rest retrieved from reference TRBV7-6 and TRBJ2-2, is GAGVSQSPRYKVTKRGQDVALRCDPISGHVSLYWYRQALGQGPEFLTYFNYEAQQDKSGLPNDRFSAERPEGSISTLTIQRTEQRDSAMYRCASTFGRNTGELFFGEGSRLTVL.

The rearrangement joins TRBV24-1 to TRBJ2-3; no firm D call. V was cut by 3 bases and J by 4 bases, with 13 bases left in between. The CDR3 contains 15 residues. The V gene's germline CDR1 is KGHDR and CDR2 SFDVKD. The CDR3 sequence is CATSDIQDGSDTQYF. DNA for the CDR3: TGTGCCACCAGTGATATTCAAGACGGCTCAGATACGCAGTATTTT.

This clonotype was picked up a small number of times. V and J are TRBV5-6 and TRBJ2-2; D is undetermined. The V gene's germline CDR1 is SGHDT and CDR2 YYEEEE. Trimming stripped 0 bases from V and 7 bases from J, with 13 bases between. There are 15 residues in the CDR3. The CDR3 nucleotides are TGTGCCAGCAGCTTGGGTGGATACCTAATCGGGGAGCTGTTTTTT. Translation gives CASSLGGYLIGELFF.

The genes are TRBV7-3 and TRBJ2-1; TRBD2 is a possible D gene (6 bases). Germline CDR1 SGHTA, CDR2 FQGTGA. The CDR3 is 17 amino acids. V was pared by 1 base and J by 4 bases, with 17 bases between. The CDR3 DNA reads TGTGCCAGCAGCTTAATGTGGCCGCCTAGCGCATACAATGAGCAGTTCTTC. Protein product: CASSLMWPPSAYNEQFF.

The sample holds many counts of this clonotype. CDR3 sequence (DNA): TGTGCCAGCAGTTTTTCGGGCTCTGGTAACTATGGCTACACCTTC. Its protein product is CASSFSGSGNYGYTF. The chain carries TRBV12-3 or TRBV12-4 and TRBJ1-2; D uncertain. Trimming left V 3 bases short and J 1 base short, with 12 bases between. CDR3 size: 15 residues.

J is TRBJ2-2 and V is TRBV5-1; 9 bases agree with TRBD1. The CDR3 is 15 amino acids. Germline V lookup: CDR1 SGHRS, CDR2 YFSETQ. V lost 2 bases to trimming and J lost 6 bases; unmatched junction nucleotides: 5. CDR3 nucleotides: TGCGCCAGCAGCTTTCGGACAGGGGTCGCCGGGGAGCTGTTTTTT. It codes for CASSFRTGVAGELFF.

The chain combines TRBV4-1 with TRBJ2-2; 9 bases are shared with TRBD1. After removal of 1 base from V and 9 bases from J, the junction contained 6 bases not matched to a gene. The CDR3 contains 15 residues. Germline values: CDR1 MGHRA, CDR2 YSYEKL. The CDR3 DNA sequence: TGCGCCAGCAGCCAAGGGGACAGGGTGGGCTGGGAGCTGTTTTTT. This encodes CASSQGDRVGWELFF.

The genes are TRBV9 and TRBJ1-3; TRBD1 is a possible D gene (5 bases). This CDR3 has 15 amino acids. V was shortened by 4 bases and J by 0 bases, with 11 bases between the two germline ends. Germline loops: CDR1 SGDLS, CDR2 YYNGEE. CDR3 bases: TGTGCCAGCAGCATCTCAGGGAGCTCTGGAAACACCATATATTTT. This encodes CASSISGSSGNTIYF.

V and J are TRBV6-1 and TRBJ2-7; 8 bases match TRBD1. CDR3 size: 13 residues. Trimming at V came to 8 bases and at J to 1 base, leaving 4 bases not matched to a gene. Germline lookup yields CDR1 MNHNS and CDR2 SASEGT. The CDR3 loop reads CASGDRLSYEQYF. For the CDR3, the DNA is TGTGCCAGCGGGGACAGGCTATCCTACGAGCAGTACTTC.

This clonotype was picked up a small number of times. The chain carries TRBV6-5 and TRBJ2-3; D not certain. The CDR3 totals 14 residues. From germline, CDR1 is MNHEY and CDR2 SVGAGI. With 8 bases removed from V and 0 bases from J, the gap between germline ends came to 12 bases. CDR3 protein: CASVLSRSTDTQYF. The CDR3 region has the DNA TGTGCCAGCGTACTATCACGCAGCACAGATACGCAGTATTTT.

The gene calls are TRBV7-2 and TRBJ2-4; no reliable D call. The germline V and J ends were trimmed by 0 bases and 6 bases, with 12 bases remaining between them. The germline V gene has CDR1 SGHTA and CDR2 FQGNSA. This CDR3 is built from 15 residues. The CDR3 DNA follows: TGTGCCAGCAGCTTAGCGCGCGCAGCCGGAAACATTCAGTACTTC. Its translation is CASSLARAAGNIQYF.

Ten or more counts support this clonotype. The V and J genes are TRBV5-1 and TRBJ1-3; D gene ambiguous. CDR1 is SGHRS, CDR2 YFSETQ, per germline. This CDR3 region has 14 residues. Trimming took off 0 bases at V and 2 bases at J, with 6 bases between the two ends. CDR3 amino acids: CASSLDGAGNTIYF. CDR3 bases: TGCGCCAGCAGCTTGGACGGAGCTGGAAACACCATATATTTT.

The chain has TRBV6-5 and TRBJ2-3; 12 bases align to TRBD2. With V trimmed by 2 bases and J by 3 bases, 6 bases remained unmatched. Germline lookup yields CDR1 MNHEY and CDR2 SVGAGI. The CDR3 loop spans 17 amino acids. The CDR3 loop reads CASSYPTSGSTTDTQYF. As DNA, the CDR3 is TGTGCCAGCAGTTACCCGACTAGCGGGAGTACGACAGATACGCAGTATTTT.

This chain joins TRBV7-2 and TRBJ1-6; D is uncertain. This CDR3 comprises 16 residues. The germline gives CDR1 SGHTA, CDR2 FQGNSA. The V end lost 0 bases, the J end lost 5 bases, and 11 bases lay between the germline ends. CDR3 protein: CASSLAPAMNNSPLHF. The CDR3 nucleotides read TGTGCCAGCAGCTTAGCCCCGGCTATGAATAATTCACCCCTCCACTTT.

Here the CDR3 reads CASGLDRGHTEAFF. CDR3 coding DNA: TGTGCTAGTGGTTTGGACAGGGGGCACACTGAAGCTTTCTTT. The chain combines TRBV12-5 with TRBJ1-1; 9 nucleotides agree with TRBD1. J was trimmed by 3 bases and V by 1 base; bases with no gene match: 0. This CDR3 has 14 amino acids. CDR1 LGHNT and CDR2 FRNRAP come from the germline V gene.

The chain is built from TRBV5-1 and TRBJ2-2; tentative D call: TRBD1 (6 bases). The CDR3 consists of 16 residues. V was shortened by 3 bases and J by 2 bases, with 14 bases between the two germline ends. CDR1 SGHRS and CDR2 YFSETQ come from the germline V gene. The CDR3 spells CASSSTRGHNTGELFF. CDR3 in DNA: TGCGCCAGCAGCTCCACCAGGGGTCATAACACCGGGGAGCTGTTTTTT.

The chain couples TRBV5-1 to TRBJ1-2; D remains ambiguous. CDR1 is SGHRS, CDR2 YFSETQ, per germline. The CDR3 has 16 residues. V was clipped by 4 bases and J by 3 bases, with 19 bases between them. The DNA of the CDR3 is TGCGCCAGCAGCCCCCGGGTCTTGGGCGGTGACTATGGCTACACCTTC. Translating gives CASSPRVLGGDYGYTF.

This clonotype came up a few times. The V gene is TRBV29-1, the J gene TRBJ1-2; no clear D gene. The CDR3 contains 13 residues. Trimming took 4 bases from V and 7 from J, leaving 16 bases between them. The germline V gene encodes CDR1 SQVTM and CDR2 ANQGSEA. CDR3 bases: TGCAGCGTTGCTAAGATGGGGTATGCTGGCTACACCTTC. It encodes CSVAKMGYAGYTF.

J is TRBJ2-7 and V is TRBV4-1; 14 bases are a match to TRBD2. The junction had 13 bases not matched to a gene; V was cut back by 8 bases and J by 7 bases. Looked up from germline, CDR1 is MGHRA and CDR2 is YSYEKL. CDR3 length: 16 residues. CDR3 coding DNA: TGCGCCAGCCGTCGGGGTGGGACTAGCGGGAGTGAAGAGCAGTACTTC. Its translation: CASRRGGTSGSEEQYF.

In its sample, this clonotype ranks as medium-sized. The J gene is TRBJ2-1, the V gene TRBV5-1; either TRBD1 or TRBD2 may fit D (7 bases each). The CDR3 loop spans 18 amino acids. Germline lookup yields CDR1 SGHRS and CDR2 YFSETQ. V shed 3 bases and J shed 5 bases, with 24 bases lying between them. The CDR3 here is CASSSAAGGGPKDNEQFF. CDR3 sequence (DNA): TGCGCCAGCAGCTCGGCCGCAGGGGGGGGTCCAAAGGACAATGAGCAGTTCTTC.